This T cell receptor beta chain was documented in a study of T cell clones after liver transplantation. Across the whole study: HCV positivity affected three of eight recipients; the rest lacked autoimmune or viral indications.

Only in-frame clones appear in the TCRdb table, and some are missing; sequencing was by immunoSEQ multiplex PCR. The sample includes about 70,000 clones, 80% seen only once; the top ten take 0.65% to 0.85%. Germline V gene lookup returns CDR1 SGHDN and CDR2 FVKESK. V lost 1 base, J lost 9 bases, and 11 bases stayed unmatched. The CDR3 has 16 residues. The receptor was derived from a human patient who received a liver transplant. Some T cells may trace back to the graft donor. The sample in question was CD4+ T cells from blood, obtained 12 months after liver transplant. The rearrangement uses TRBV14 and TRBJ2-1; the match to TRBD2 covers 8 bases. The CDR3 nucleotides are TGTGCCAGCAGCCAAGGCGGGAGCGGGAGAAGCGGTGAGCAGTTCTTC. It translates to CASSQGGSGRSGEQFF.